One sample yielded the 31 T cell receptor beta chains listed below, sequenced in a study of early T cells in non-severe SARS-CoV-2 infection. TCRdb redid the calling of the 5' RACE reads with MiXCR, one entry per CDR3 protein. The table lists some 30,000 distinct CDR3 sequences, roughly 6.6% of them singletons. The source material was whole blood. These TCRs come from an adult who was a healthcare worker with PCR-confirmed SARS-CoV-2 infection or an uninfected control (not recorded which).

This clonotype has at least ten counts. The J gene is TRBJ2-5, the V gene TRBV5-1, with a tentative D call TRBD1 (6 bases). The CDR3 sequence is 14 residues long. The V end was cut by 0 bases, the J end by 6 bases, with 12 bases between. Germline CDR1 SGHRS, CDR2 YFSETQ. The CDR3 DNA is TGCGCCAGCAGCTTGGTACAGGGCGGAAAGACCCAGTACTTC. Translated, it gives CASSLVQGGKTQYF.

V is TRBV20-1 and J is TRBJ2-1; tentatively, D is TRBD2 (5 bases). Germline assignment: CDR1 DFQATT and CDR2 SNEGSKA (reference sequence). The CDR3 is 13 residues long. The V end was cut by 0 bases, the J end by 8 bases, with 11 bases between. Here the CDR3 DNA reads TGCAGTGCTAGAGACACTAGGTTGTATGAGCAGTTCTTC. It yields the protein CSARDTRLYEQFF.

This clonotype was picked up many times. This rearrangement joins TRBV6-6 to TRBJ2-1, with D hard to call. CDR3 length: 14 amino acids. Germline CDR1 MNHNY, CDR2 SVGAGI (reference sequence). V was trimmed by 0 bases and J by 8 bases, leaving 11 bases between them. The CDR3 loop is CASSYSQPQHEQFF. The CDR3 nucleotides are TGTGCCAGCAGTTACTCGCAACCTCAACATGAGCAGTTCTTC.

Points on this clonotype: With a much larger clone just one base away, this may be a read error. The chain combines TRBV10-3 with TRBJ2-7; D uncertain. CDR1 ENHRY and CDR2 SYGVKD come from the germline V gene. The CDR3 runs to 13 residues. CDR3 loop: CTISESGGYEQYF. CDR3 sequence (DNA): TGTACCATCAGTGAGTCCGGCGGCTACGAGCAGTACTTC.

The sample holds a few counts of this clonotype. This chain uses TRBV28 with TRBJ2-5; 7 positions match TRBD1. The CDR3 has 14 amino acids. Per the germline V gene, CDR1 is MDHEN and CDR2 is SYDVKM. V trimming: 7 bases; J trimming: 2 bases; junction bases outside the gene matches: 7. The CDR3 bases are TGTGCCAGCAACCGGGACAGCTCTCAAGAGACCCAGTACTTC. Encoded protein: CASNRDSSQETQYF.

This clonotype showed up many times. The J gene is TRBJ2-6, the V gene TRBV6-5; the match to TRBD1 covers 7 bases. V lost 5 bases to trimming and J lost 2 bases; unmatched junction nucleotides: 6. Germline loops: CDR1 MNHEY, CDR2 SVGAGI. CDR3 size: 16 residues. The CDR3 spells CASSLRQGTGANVLTF. CDR3 nucleotide sequence: TGTGCCAGCAGTCTTCGACAGGGTACTGGGGCCAACGTCCTGACTTTC.

At least ten counts were recorded for this clonotype. The chain combines TRBV5-1 with TRBJ1-4, with TRBD1 as a possible D gene (5 bases). The germline gives CDR1 SGHRS, CDR2 YFSETQ. The V end lost 3 bases, the J end lost 8 bases, and 17 bases lay between the germline ends. This CDR3 is 15 amino acids long. CDR3 amino acids: CASSSGSGQREKLFF. CDR3 DNA sequence: TGCGCCAGCAGCTCGGGTTCAGGACAACGGGAAAAACTGTTTTTT.

As regards this clonotype: This could be a read error, since a much larger clone is one nucleotide away. This chain joins TRBV12-3 or TRBV12-4 and TRBJ2-2; D perhaps matches TRBD1 (6 bases). Deletions cut 7 bases from V and 7 bases from J, with 13 bases between. The CDR3 has 13 residues. The CDR3 nucleotides read TGTGCCAGCATGATACAGGGAGACGGGGAGCTGTTTTTT. Translating it yields CASMIQGDGELFF.

The count of this clonotype is one. Just one base apart from a much larger clone, this may be a read error. This sequence joins TRBV11-2 and TRBJ1-4, with D unresolved. Germline values: CDR1 SGHAT, CDR2 FQNNGV. The CDR3 sequence is 13 residues long. The CDR3 coding sequence is TGTGCCAGCGCAGCCTCAACTAATGAAAAACTGTCTTTT. Translation gives CASAASTNEKLSF.

This clonotype was seen only a few times. V is TRBV7-3 and J is TRBJ2-3; the match to TRBD2 covers 10 bases. CDR1 and CDR2 from the germline V gene are SGHTA and FQGTGA. This CDR3 has 15 amino acids. V gave up 4 bases and J gave up 1 base; unmatched junction bases: 2. CDR3 in DNA: TGTGCCAGCAGCTCCCTAGCGGGGGGCACAGATACGCAGTATTTT. Residues: CASSSLAGGTDTQYF.

This clonotype was picked up a small number of times. The V gene is TRBV12-3 or TRBV12-4, the J gene TRBJ2-3, with 8 bases fitting TRBD2. Trimming cost V 2 bases and J 5 bases; bases outside gene matches: 3. This CDR3 has 14 amino acids. The CDR3 here is CASSLSTSVDTQYF. The CDR3 coding sequence is TGTGCCAGCAGTTTATCGACTAGCGTAGATACGCAGTATTTT.

This clonotype was observed a few times. The rearrangement uses TRBV20-1 and TRBJ1-2; no firm D call. Germline V gene sequence: CDR1 DFQATT, CDR2 SNEGSKA (reference sequence). The CDR3 totals 13 residues. With 3 bases removed from V and 4 bases from J, the gap between germline ends came to 12 bases. Here the CDR3 DNA reads TGCAGTGCTAGTATTGGAGGAACCTATGGCTACACCTTC. Translating it yields CSASIGGTYGYTF.

Ten or more counts support this clonotype. The chain couples TRBV4-2 to TRBJ2-1, with TRBD1 matching 8 bases. J lost 3 bases, V lost 2 bases, and 3 bases had no gene match. Germline V gene lookup returns CDR1 LGHNA and CDR2 YNFKEQ. The length of the CDR3 is 15 residues. CDR3 nucleotide sequence: TGTGCCAGCAGCCAACGACAGGGGAACTACAATGAGCAGTTCTTC. Translating gives CASSQRQGNYNEQFF.

This clonotype was observed at least ten times. The chain links TRBV7-8 to TRBJ1-4; 9 positions match TRBD1. The trim removed 2 bases at V and 1 base at J, leaving 11 bases unmatched. The CDR3 is 19 amino acids. Per germline, CDR1 SGHVS and CDR2 FQNEAQ. The DNA of the CDR3 is TGTGCCAGCAGCTTATATGGGACAGGGATACTGGGAACTAATGAAAAACTGTTTTTT. As protein: CASSLYGTGILGTNEKLFF.

This clonotype was picked up many times. The gene calls are TRBV10-3 and TRBJ2-1, with D perhaps assigned TRBD1 or TRBD2 (5 bases each). Germline V CDR1 and CDR2: ENHRY, SYGVKD. This CDR3 is 13 amino acids long. V lost 11 bases to trimming and J lost 5 bases, with 16 bases between them. CDR3 DNA: TGTGCCTGCCGGGACGGAAACGACAATGAGCAGTTCTTC. This encodes CACRDGNDNEQFF.

This clonotype was detected ten times or more. The rearrangement links TRBV6-2 or TRBV6-3 to TRBJ1-5; D possibly corresponds to TRBD1 (6 bases). The germline CDR1 and CDR2 sequences are MNHEY and SVGEGT. The CDR3 consists of 16 residues. V lost 5 bases, J lost 4 bases, and 18 bases lay in between. CDR3 in DNA: TGTGCCAGCAGTCCATCCGACAGGAGGACTAATCAGCCCCAGCATTTT. It encodes CASSPSDRRTNQPQHF.

This clonotype showed up many times. The rearrangement uses TRBV28 and TRBJ2-1; D not certain. The germline V gene has CDR1 MDHEN and CDR2 SYDVKM. The CDR3 is 14 residues long. V lost 2 bases and J lost 5, with 10 bases in between. The DNA of the CDR3 is TGTGCCAGCAGTTTAGGCGGCCCGAACAATGAGCAGTTCTTC. Translated, it gives CASSLGGPNNEQFF.

There are many counts of this clonotype. This rearrangement joins TRBV2 to TRBJ2-1, with 7 bases matching TRBD2. J lost 10 bases, V lost 7 bases, and 10 bases had no gene match. CDR1 SNHLY and CDR2 FYNNEI come from the germline V gene. The CDR3 is made up of 13 amino acids. This CDR3 reads CASMVIRRGEQFF. The CDR3 DNA reads as TGTGCCAGCATGGTGATACGGCGGGGGGAGCAGTTCTTC.

This clonotype showed up just a few times. V is TRBV4-2 and J is TRBJ2-2, with 11 bases lining up with TRBD2. V was clipped by 0 bases and J by 8 bases; unmatched bases: 8. This CDR3 comprises 17 residues. Germline assignment: CDR1 LGHNA and CDR2 YNFKEQ. Here the CDR3 reads CASSQDVSGRAFGELFF. The CDR3 nucleotides read TGTGCCAGCAGCCAAGATGTTAGCGGGAGGGCCTTTGGGGAGCTGTTTTTT.

This clonotype was observed many times. In DNA form, the CDR3 reads TGCAGTGCTAGAGATCTACGGGAGGGCTGGATGGAGCAGTTCTTC. It encodes CSARDLREGWMEQFF. The rearrangement joins TRBV20-1 to TRBJ2-1, with 8 bases lining up with TRBD2. Germline lookup yields CDR1 DFQATT and CDR2 SNEGSKA (reference sequence). The CDR3 loop spans 15 amino acids. With V trimmed by 0 bases and J by 10 bases, 11 bases remained unmatched.

This clonotype was counted only a few times. This sequence joins TRBV5-1 and TRBJ2-3; 8 bases fit TRBD1. From germline, CDR1 is SGHRS and CDR2 YFSETQ. Trimming removed 3 bases from V and 4 bases from J; junction bases left unmatched: 13. This CDR3 has 17 amino acids. As DNA, the CDR3 is TGCGCCAGCAGCTCGGCCGGGACAGGAGGCGAGGCAGATACGCAGTATTTT. Translating it yields CASSSAGTGGEADTQYF. The whole variable domain, remainder taken from reference TRBV5-1 and TRBJ2-3, is KAGVTQTPRYLIKTRGQQVTLSCSPISGHRSVSWYQQTPGQGLQFLFEYFSETQRNKGNFPGRFSGRQFSNSRSEMNVSTLELGDSALYLCASSSAGTGGEADTQYFGPGTRLTVL.

This clonotype was observed a few times. The chain combines TRBV12-3 or TRBV12-4 with TRBJ1-4; D possibly corresponds to TRBD1 (6 bases). The length of the CDR3 is 14 residues. The V and J ends lost 3 bases and 6 bases respectively, with 11 bases between them. The CDR3 nucleotides read TGTGCCAGCAGTTTCGGGGGCTCGGATGAAAAACTGTTTTTT. Protein sequence: CASSFGGSDEKLFF.

The V and J genes are TRBV7-9 and TRBJ2-3; the D is unclear. The V end was cut by 5 bases, the J end by 2 bases, with 2 bases between. CDR1 SEHNR and CDR2 FQNEAQ come from the germline V gene (reference sequence). The CDR3 consists of 11 residues. CDR3 bases: TGTGCCAGCAGCGCCACAGATACGCAGTATTTT. Translating it yields CASSATDTQYF.

This clonotype was seen at least ten times. The rearrangement joins TRBV12-3 or TRBV12-4 to TRBJ1-2; 11 bases fit TRBD1. The CDR3 sequence is 16 residues long. Trimming removed 0 bases from V and 1 base from J; junction bases left unmatched: 1. The CDR3 loop is CASSLAGTGGNYGYTF. In nucleotides, the CDR3 is TGTGCCAGCAGTTTAGCCGGGACAGGGGGTAACTATGGCTACACCTTC.

This clonotype has a count of ten or more. The CDR3 loop is CASNQRVSYNEQFF. CDR3 sequence (DNA): TGTGCCAGCAATCAGCGGGTATCCTACAATGAGCAGTTCTTC. This chain connects TRBV12-3 or TRBV12-4 to TRBJ2-1; a possible D gene is TRBD2 (6 bases). This CDR3 comprises 14 residues. V was pared by 7 bases and J by 1 base, with 11 bases between.

In its sample, this clonotype was seen many times. The V and J genes are TRBV7-9 and TRBJ2-3, with D perhaps assigned TRBD1 or TRBD2 (6 bases each). The germline V gene has CDR1 SEHNR and CDR2 FQNEAQ (reference sequence). The CDR3 extends over 15 amino acids. V gave up 6 bases and J gave up 4 bases, with 17 bases separating them. The CDR3 sequence is CASSTPSGAADTQYF. DNA for the CDR3: TGTGCCAGCAGTACCCCTTCGGGGGCGGCAGATACGCAGTATTTT.

This clonotype was counted at least ten times. The J gene is TRBJ1-1, the V gene TRBV30, with 7 bases lining up with TRBD1. The germline CDR1 and CDR2 sequences are GTSNPN and SVGIG (reference sequence). The CDR3 covers 13 residues. V trimming: 5 bases; J trimming: 1 base; junction bases outside the gene matches: 4. CDR3 sequence reads: CAWDRASNTEAFF. CDR3 DNA: TGTGCCTGGGACAGGGCTTCGAACACTGAAGCTTTCTTT.

This clonotype occurred many times. V is TRBV12-3 or TRBV12-4 and J is TRBJ1-1; TRBD1 aligns across 8 bases. The CDR3 contains 14 residues. V lost 3 bases, J lost 2 bases, and 2 bases stayed unmatched. CDR3 sequence: CASSFQGANTEAFF. The CDR3 bases are TGTGCCAGCAGTTTCCAGGGGGCTAACACTGAAGCTTTCTTT.

This clonotype occurred many times. The V gene is TRBV9, the J gene TRBJ2-2; TRBD1 matches at 10 bases. CDR3 length equals 16 residues. Germline V gives CDR1 SGDLS, CDR2 YYNGEE. The junction had 9 bases not matched to a gene; V was cut back by 5 bases and J by 5 bases. CDR3 residues: CASSIPGQGTTGELFF. CDR3 in DNA: TGTGCCAGCAGTATACCGGGACAGGGGACGACCGGGGAGCTGTTTTTT.

This clonotype was seen more than once but under ten times. The chain uses TRBV5-1 and TRBJ1-4; 9 nucleotides line up with TRBD1. Germline V gene data show CDR1 as SGHRS and CDR2 as YFSETQ. This CDR3 contains 15 residues. The J segment lost 6 bases and the V segment lost 0 bases, leaving 3 bases of the junction unmatched. The CDR3 region has the DNA TGCGCCAGCAGCTTGGCGGGACAGGGAGATGAAAAACTGTTTTTT. Protein product: CASSLAGQGDEKLFF.

V usage is TRBV6-6 and J usage is TRBJ2-7; no clear D. Deletions cut 6 bases from V and 0 bases from J, with 15 bases between. The CDR3 is made up of 15 amino acids. The germline CDR1 and CDR2 sequences are MNHNY and SVGAGI (reference sequence). CDR3 bases: TGTGCCAGCAGCTACGAAGGAACAAGCTCCTACGAGCAGTACTTC. Protein: CASSYEGTSSYEQYF.